This T cell receptor (beta chain) was sequenced in a study of T cell responses to AZD1222 COVID-19 vaccine. The CDR3 consists of 13 residues. The ends were cut back, 10 bases at V and 5 bases at J, with 17 bases in the middle. Germline V gives CDR1 LNHDA, CDR2 SQIVND (reference sequence). The method was immunoSEQ multiplex PCR; TCRdb's version includes in-frame clones alone and lacks a portion of them. In the table there are around 200,000 clones, about 91% of which are singletons. The chain has TRBV19 and TRBJ2-5, with D perhaps matching TRBD2 (5 bases). The TCR was taken from an adult in good health. The sequences come from peripheral blood, collected on day 0 of AZD1222 vaccination. The CDR3 region is CATSSRRGETQYF. CDR3 sequence (DNA): TGTGCCACCTCGTCGCGACGCGGGGAGACCCAGTACTTC.